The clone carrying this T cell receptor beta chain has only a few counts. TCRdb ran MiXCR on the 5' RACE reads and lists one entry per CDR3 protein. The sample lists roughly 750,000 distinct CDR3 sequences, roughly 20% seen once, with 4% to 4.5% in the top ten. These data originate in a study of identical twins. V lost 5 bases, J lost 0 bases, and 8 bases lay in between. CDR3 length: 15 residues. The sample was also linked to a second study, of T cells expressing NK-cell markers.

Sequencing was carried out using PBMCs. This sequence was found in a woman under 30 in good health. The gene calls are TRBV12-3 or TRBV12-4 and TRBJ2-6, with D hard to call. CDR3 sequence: CASSLPSSGANVLTF. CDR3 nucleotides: TGTGCCAGCAGTCTCCCCTCCTCTGGGGCCAACGTCCTGACTTTC.